This TCR beta chain was observed in a study of T cell repertoires in cytomegalovirus infection. TCRdb recomputed calls from the reads with MiXCR, one row per CDR3 protein. The sample includes some 480,000 distinct CDR3 sequences, more than 30% of them seen just once. Regarding this clonotype: Its specificity is not known.

This receptor was obtained from a human donor in good health (CMV status not recorded). Some clones in this sample may be carry-over from other donors' samples. Sequencing was performed on cultured PBMCs, taken from culture after CMV antigen stimulation.

In DNA form, the CDR3 reads TGTGCCAGCAGCTTTGACGGACAGCTTAGCAATCAGCCCCAGCATTTT. Its translation is CASSFDGQLSNQPQHF. V and J are TRBV5-4 and TRBJ1-5; a possible D gene is TRBD1 (6 bases). CDR1 and CDR2 from the germline V gene are SGHNT and YYREEE (reference sequence). Trimming removed 2 bases at V and 0 bases at J, with 12 bases between. This CDR3 has 16 amino acids.